This TCR beta chain was captured by sequencing in a study of T cell responses to AZD1222 COVID-19 vaccine. Findings of the study overall: Mostly white British, mostly female donors; authors suggested clonal diversity may be underestimated. Scientists sampled the repertoires only once the peak T cell response had passed. In the spike-specific TCR repertoire, nearly half reportedly target unmutated variant regions.

Germline V gene lookup returns CDR1 SEHNR and CDR2 FQNEAQ (reference sequence). Germline trimming cut 1 base from V and 7 bases from J; bases unmatched to any gene: 7. The CDR3 is 17 residues long. As to this clone: Its specificity is not known.

Clones were read by immunoSEQ multiplex PCR, and TCRdb kept only the in-frame ones, dropping some. This table holds 120,000 or so clones, over 75% found once. The sequencing used peripheral blood, collected on day 0 of AZD1222 vaccination. The TCR sequence derives from an adult in good health. The V call is TRBV7-9, the J call TRBJ2-7; 16 nucleotides agree with TRBD2. The CDR3 bases are TGTGCCAGCAGCTTAGGCGGGGGACTAGCGGGAGGGCGTGAGCAGTACTTC. The encoded protein is CASSLGGGLAGGREQYF.